This section outlines one T cell receptor (beta chain) sequence together with its context. Authors' processing steps: Counts of nucleated cells, estimated from reference gene primer amplification, were obtained. Repertoires were generated with immunoSEQ multiplex PCR, while TCRdb's copy carries only in-frame clones and drops some. D and trimming were read from the DNA, whereas the V and J calls and clone size are those reported in that table. The sample shows about 250,000 clones, about 90% of them seen only once. This specimen belongs to a study of blood T cell repertoires in COVID-19. About the research overall: From T cells, B-cell-depleted T cells, or PBMCs came the material, which was cDNA or gDNA.

Trimming took 0 bases from V and 1 from J, leaving 9 bases between them. CDR1 is MNHEY and CDR2 is SVGAGI in the germline V gene. The CDR3 extends over 15 amino acids. The chain recombines TRBV6-5 with TRBJ1-1; no reliable D call. Source material: peripheral blood. The sequence was collected from an elderly man with acute or convalescent COVID-19. In DNA form, the CDR3 reads TGTGCCAGCAGTTACTCGGAGATATCGAACACTGAAGCTTTCTTT. Translated: CASSYSEISNTEAFF.